This TCR beta chain appears in the sequencing data of a study of T cells after yellow fever vaccination. Turning to the study itself: Fractions containing few cells were prepared with SMART-Seq v4 Ultra Low Input.

This CDR3 is built from 14 residues. In germline, CDR1 is SGHNT, CDR2 YYREEE (reference sequence). V lost 1 base to trimming and J lost 10 bases, with 12 bases between them. The study, taken as a whole, reports: Of the clonotypes, a small share occurred in both CD4 and CD8 compartments.

The table lists this clonotype with a few counts. The target antigen is unknown. TCRdb used MiXCR to reprocess the 5' RACE reads, holding one entry per CDR3 protein. The sample records about 170,000 distinct CDR3 sequences, roughly 6.2% being singletons. The sequencing here drew on CD4+ T cells sorted from PBMCs, taken on the day of the first yellow fever vaccination. This sequence originates from a man younger than 35 who received the YFV17D yellow fever vaccine. The chain has TRBV5-4 and TRBJ1-6; D possibly corresponds to TRBD1 (5 bases). As DNA, the CDR3 is TGTGCCAGCAGCTTGTTTGCAGGGAGATCACCCCTCCACTTT. Its translation: CASSLFAGRSPLHF.